This T cell receptor beta chain was found in a study of siplizumab effects on memory and regulatory T cells. Overall study findings and caveats: Greater diversity than memory cells seemed evident in naive T cells, which also appeared to be major alloresponse contributors.

Sequencing of each sample assayed roughly 10^5 TCR templates. Libraries were prepared by immunoSEQ multiplex PCR; TCRdb keeps only in-frame clonotypes and omits some of them. The repertoire holds tens of thousands of clones, with about 92% as singletons. Turning to this clone: Its antigen remains unknown.

Looked up from germline, CDR1 is SGHAT and CDR2 is FQNNGV. This CDR3 is 16 amino acids long. V was clipped by 5 bases and J by 5 bases; unmatched bases: 9. The receptor comes from a human donor in good health. Sequencing was carried out using CD8+ T cells sorted from blood. This chain connects TRBV11-2 to TRBJ2-1; TRBD2 matches 10 bases. The CDR3 region has the DNA TGTGCCAGCAGCGCATATACTAGCGGGGAGGACAATGAGCAGTTCTTC. Its protein is CASSAYTSGEDNEQFF.